This T cell receptor (beta chain) was retrieved from a study of T cells in Graves' hyperthyroidism and ophthalmopathy (dated by TCRdb to about 2019). Regarding the study in general: Peripheral blood samples were taken at initial diagnosis, before any treatment was given. The paper reports TCR Vbeta CDR3 sequencing of 135 peripheral blood samples: fewer than 50 ophthalmopathy, about 75 hyperthyroidism and approximately 17 progressor patients. Prospective prediction of ophthalmopathy was tested in an independent validation cohort consisting of some 18 hyperthyroidism patients and around 17 patients who later progressed to ophthalmopathy. To identify distinguishing TCR V-J signatures, a discovery cohort of about 95 patients was used, comprising 43 with Graves' ophthalmopathy and 55 to 65 with stable Graves' hyperthyroidism. The roughly 91 discovery patients were randomly divided into training and test sets at a 7:3 ratio. Following sampling, methimazole starting at 30 mg daily was given to hyperthyroidism patients, and high-dose intravenous methylprednisolone was given to ophthalmopathy patients. Thyroid tissue and blood T-cell repertoires from roughly 6 Graves' hyperthyroidism patients were also compared in the study. On the study overall, not on this receptor specifically: No statistical method was used to fix the sample size in advance, and group allocation was not hidden from the investigators. Most expanded thyroid clonotypes (frequency above 0.001) were also detected in blood, a finding suggesting that blood repertoires may reflect thyroid immune responses. Ophthalmopathy was separated from stable hyperthyroidism by a 13 V-J signature model, with over 85% sensitivity and 81% to 83% specificity obtained in cross-validation and 80%/75% obtained in testing. During validation, the model predicted progression to ophthalmopathy a median of approximately 6 months ahead of onset, with almost 71% sensitivity and almost 75% specificity.

As regards this clonotype: Its antigen has not been determined. Base qualities are not at hand, and no much larger clone is one base apart.

In the ophthalmopathy patients, disease was moderately to severely active, with a Clinical Activity Score of 3 or more, a NOSPECS grade of 4 or more, and a duration of less than 3 months. Any patient with an uncontrolled infection, another autoimmune disease, pregnancy or lactation was excluded. Diagnoses were based on clinical symptoms, serum thyroxine and TRAb, thyroid ultrasound and orbital computed tomography. Ficoll-Paque density gradient centrifugation was used to isolate PBMCs from about 10 ml of fresh peripheral blood. Total RNA was extracted with Trizol reagent, and quality was checked on an Agilent 2100 Bioanalyzer. The TCR beta CDR3 regions were amplified from the RNA transcripts. The TCR CDR3 was subjected to a first round of RT-PCR using the HTBI primer set and the Qiagen OneStep RT-PCR kit. A second multiplex PCR round built the libraries, followed by size selection and purification. Sequencing of the libraries was done on an Illumina HiSeq2000 using paired-end 100 bp reads. In the authors' own workflow: SOAPnuke was used to process the raw data, throwing out any read that contained adapters or uncalled bases, had a mean Phred below 15, or lacked an exact constant-primer or identifier match. COPE v1.2.5 was used to merge high-quality paired reads, and clonotypes were defined as unique nucleotide sequences. Clonotypes were aligned to IMGT TRBV, TRBD and TRBJ reference segments using MiTCR v1.1. Analysis was restricted to V-J combinations with a frequency above 0.0001, which covered roughly 99% of repertoires. The TCS score was defined as the ratio of F50 (clonal expansion) to E x V (chaos), calculated using BLOSUM62-based TCRdist between CDR3 peptides within each V-J. Welch's t-statistics and random forest reduced roughly 530 V-J features to 13, which were used in a naive Bayes classifier (R e1071). TCRdb handled the public reads itself, with Q25 trimming in fastp and clone calling in MiXCR, and kept productive beta chains. Rows with a matching CDR3 protein are joined into one entry that keeps the most common DNA and genes. It is TCRdb's table, rather than the study itself, that gives the V and J calls and clone size. The sample table contains about 600,000 distinct CDR3 sequences; only one count was recorded for roughly 15% of them. The ten largest make up 9.5% to 15% of the sample.

Sequencing was performed on blood. The TCR was taken from a woman between 50 and 59 years old with Graves' ophthalmopathy.

The CDR3 protein is CSVGRLGNTGELFF. The sequenced DNA is TGCAGCGTTGGCAGGTTGGGGAACACCGGGGAGCTGTTTTTT. In this chain, TRBV29-1 is recombined with TRBJ2-2; the D gene remains uncertain. The cysteine opens and the phenylalanine closes a CDR3 of 14 amino acids. Kept here is only the CDR3 DNA, which spans 42 bases and is read in frame from base 1. The trim is 4 bases for V and 1 base for J, with a gap of 10 bases between the germline ends. The germline V gene yields SQVTM for CDR1 and ANQGSEA for CDR2.